This is a list of T cell receptor beta chains from one sample in a study of T cell responses to AZD1222 COVID-19 vaccine. TCRdb's table, derived via immunoSEQ multiplex PCR, lists solely in-frame clones and lacks some. The sample shows around 65,000 clones, less than 90% of them seen only once. Sequenced here: peripheral blood, sampled 28 days after the second AZD1222 dose. These receptor sequences come from an adult who received the AZD1222 COVID-19 vaccine. Each CDR3 is given with its conserved first and last residue. The D gene is left open where the match is weak. The listing skips clone size in some rows; elsewhere it reads once, few, many or a size class.

DNA | CDR3 | J | size | V | D
TGTGCCAGCAGCCTTAGCGGGAGGCCCTACAATGAGCAGTTCTTC | CASSLSGRPYNEQFF | TRBJ2-1 | few | TRBV7-2 | TRBD2
TGTGCCAGCAGCCACGGACAGCCCTACGAGCAGTACTTC | CASSHGQPYEQYF | TRBJ2-7 | . | TRBV3-1/TRBV3-2 | .
TGTGCCAGCAGCCTTGGACAGGGGAGGGAAAAACTGTTTTTT | CASSLGQGREKLFF | TRBJ1-4 | few | TRBV5-4 | TRBD1
TGTGCCAGCAGCCGACGACAGGGAGAAAAACTGTTTTTT | CASSRRQGEKLFF | TRBJ1-4 | . | TRBV7-9 | TRBD1
TGCGCCAGCAGTGAGTCCCGGACAGGCTTGGGGGAGCAGTACTTC | CASSESRTGLGEQYF | TRBJ2-7 | . | TRBV10-1 | TRBD1
TGTGCCAGCAGTGTCTCTAGCGGGGGTGAGCAGTTCTTC | CASSVSSGGEQFF | TRBJ2-1 | . | TRBV6-4 | TRBD2
TGTGCCAGCAGGGGACAGGGTTGGTCTAGTGGCTACACCTTC | CASRGQGWSSGYTF | TRBJ1-2 | . | TRBV6-5 | TRBD1
TGTGCCAGCAGCGAGGCGGATACGCAGTATTTT | CASSEADTQYF | TRBJ2-3 | . | TRBV9 | .
TGTGCCAGCAGCCGCATCAGCTATGGCTACACCTTC | CASSRISYGYTF | TRBJ1-2 | once | TRBV28 | .
TGTGCCAGCAGCTTCCGGGATCACGGCGCGAACACTGAAGCTTTCTTT | CASSFRDHGANTEAFF | TRBJ1-1 | . | TRBV6-2/TRBV6-3 | .
TGTGCCAGCAGTTACTCCCACCGTAGGAGCGGCACTGAAGCTTTCTTT | CASSYSHRRSGTEAFF | TRBJ1-1 | . | TRBV6-6 | .
TGTGCCAGCACCATAGACAGGGCCTATGGCTACACCTTC | CASTIDRAYGYTF | TRBJ1-2 | . | TRBV28 | TRBD1
TGTGCCAGCAGCCAGGCGGACAGGCACTCCTATGGCTACACCTTC | CASSQADRHSYGYTF | TRBJ1-2 | . | TRBV3-1/TRBV3-2 | TRBD1
TGCGCCAGCAGCTTGAAGCGGGAGGGTGAGCAGTTCTTC | CASSLKREGEQFF | TRBJ2-1 | . | TRBV5-1 | TRBD2
TGCAGTGCTTCTCGGCACTACGAGCAGTACTTC | CSASRHYEQYF | TRBJ2-7 | . | TRBV20-1 | .
TGCAGCGTTGAGCTTAACCCCTCGGGACACTATGGCTACACCTTC | CSVELNPSGHYGYTF | TRBJ1-2 | . | TRBV29-1 | .
TGCGCCAGCAGCCAAGCTCGGCCAGGGTACAATGAGCAGTTCTTC | CASSQARPGYNEQFF | TRBJ2-1 | . | TRBV4-1 | .
TGCGCCAGCAGCTCAGAGGGGAACACTGAAGCTTTCTTT | CASSSEGNTEAFF | TRBJ1-1 | few | TRBV5-1 | .
TGTGCCAGTAGTATCGGCTCTGGAAACACCATATATTTT | CASSIGSGNTIYF | TRBJ1-3 | . | TRBV19 | .
TGTGCCAGCAGTGACCTGACAGAACGTAACTATGGCTACACCTTC | CASSDLTERNYGYTF | TRBJ1-2 | . | TRBV6-1 | .
TGCGCCAGCAGCCAAGATGCAGGGGTCAATCAGCCCCAGCATTTT | CASSQDAGVNQPQHF | TRBJ1-5 | . | TRBV4-1 | .
TGTGCCAGCAGCCCGAGAGAGGCAGGGACTAGATATGGCTACACCTTC | CASSPREAGTRYGYTF | TRBJ1-2 | few | TRBV11-3 | .
TGCGCCAGCAGTGGCCGGGCGACAGGGGGTAATGAAAAACTGTTTTTT | CASSGRATGGNEKLFF | TRBJ1-4 | . | TRBV10-2 | TRBD1
TGTGCTAGTGGTTTGGGCTCCCCTAACTATGGCTACACCTTC | CASGLGSPNYGYTF | TRBJ1-2 | . | TRBV12-5 | .
TGTGCCAGCAGTCCTAACACTGAAGCTTTCTTT | CASSPNTEAFF | TRBJ1-1 | . | TRBV6-6 | .
TGTGCCAGCAGCTTATCGGGGGGCGGCTCCTACGAGCAGTACTTC | CASSLSGGGSYEQYF | TRBJ2-7 | once | TRBV13 | .
TGCGCCAGCAGCATCGGGACAGGCTCTGGAAACACCATATATTTT | CASSIGTGSGNTIYF | TRBJ1-3 | . | TRBV5-1 | TRBD1
TGTGCCAGCAGCTCGCGGTTAGGACAGGGGGCCTATGGCTACACCTTC | CASSSRLGQGAYGYTF | TRBJ1-2 | . | TRBV5-6 | TRBD1
TGCGCCAGCAGCGGGCGAAGGGGAGGGGCCACTGAAGCTTTCTTT | CASSGRRGGATEAFF | TRBJ1-1 | . | TRBV5-1 | .
TGTGCCATCAGGTGGCAGGCGAACACCGGGGAGCTGTTTTTT | CAIRWQANTGELFF | TRBJ2-2 | . | TRBV10-3 | .
TGCAGCGCGACAGAACTCAATGAAAAACTGTTTTTT | CSATELNEKLFF | TRBJ1-4 | . | TRBV29-1 | .
TGTGCCACCTGGGACAGGGAGTACGAGCAGTACTTC | CATWDREYEQYF | TRBJ2-7 | . | TRBV10-3 | TRBD1
TGTGCCACGGGTGGACAGGCTTACAATGAGCAGTTCTTC | CATGGQAYNEQFF | TRBJ2-1 | . | TRBV6-5 | TRBD1
TGTGCCAGCACCCAGCCGGGCTCCTACGAGCAGTACTTC | CASTQPGSYEQYF | TRBJ2-7 | . | TRBV6-5 | .
TGTGCCAGCAGCTTTGATTCGAGCTCCTACAATGAGCAGTTCTTC | CASSFDSSSYNEQFF | TRBJ2-1 | few | TRBV5-4 | .
TGTGCCAGCAGTTCGTTCGGACAGGGCCCCTACAATGAGCAGTTCTTC | CASSSFGQGPYNEQFF | TRBJ2-1 | . | TRBV6-5 | TRBD1
TGTGCCAGCAGTTTCGGCGGGAACACAGATACGCAGTATTTT | CASSFGGNTDTQYF | TRBJ2-3 | once | TRBV28 | .
TGTGCCAGCAGGCGGACAGGGCGCACAGATACGCAGTATTTT | CASRRTGRTDTQYF | TRBJ2-3 | . | TRBV6-5 | TRBD1
TGCAGCACCAGACAGGGTGGGGAGACCCAGTACTTC | CSTRQGGETQYF | TRBJ2-5 | . | TRBV29-1 | TRBD1
TGTGCCAGCAGCGCGGACAGGGAGGTTGGCTACACCTTC | CASSADREVGYTF | TRBJ1-2 | . | TRBV9 | TRBD1
TGTGCCAGTAGATCTCAGGGGTTCTCCTATAATTCACCCCTCCACTTT | CASRSQGFSYNSPLHF | TRBJ1-6 | few | TRBV19 | .
TGTGCCAGCTCACCTGATCCCTACGAGCAGTACTTC | CASSPDPYEQYF | TRBJ2-7 | . | TRBV18 | .
TGTGCCAGCAGCCAGAATGGGGGAGGTGGCTACACCTTC | CASSQNGGGGYTF | TRBJ1-2 | . | TRBV14 | .
TGTGCCAGCAGGGATCGGACAGGGGTTTTTTCCTACAATGAGCAGTTCTTC | CASRDRTGVFSYNEQFF | TRBJ2-1 | once | TRBV13 | TRBD1